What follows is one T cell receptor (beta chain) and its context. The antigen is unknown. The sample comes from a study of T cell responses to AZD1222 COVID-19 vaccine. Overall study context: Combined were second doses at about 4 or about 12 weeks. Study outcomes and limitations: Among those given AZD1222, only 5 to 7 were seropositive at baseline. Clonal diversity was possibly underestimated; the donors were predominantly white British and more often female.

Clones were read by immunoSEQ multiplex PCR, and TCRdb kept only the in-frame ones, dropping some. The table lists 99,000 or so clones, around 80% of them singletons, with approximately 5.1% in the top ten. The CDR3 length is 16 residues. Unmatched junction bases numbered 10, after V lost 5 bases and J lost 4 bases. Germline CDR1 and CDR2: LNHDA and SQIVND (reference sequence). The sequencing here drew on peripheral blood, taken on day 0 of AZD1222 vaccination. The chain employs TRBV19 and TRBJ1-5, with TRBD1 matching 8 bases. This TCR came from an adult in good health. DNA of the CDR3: TGTGCCAGTAGTTCATGGACAGGGAGAGCAAATCAGCCCCAGCATTTT. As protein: CASSSWTGRANQPQHF.